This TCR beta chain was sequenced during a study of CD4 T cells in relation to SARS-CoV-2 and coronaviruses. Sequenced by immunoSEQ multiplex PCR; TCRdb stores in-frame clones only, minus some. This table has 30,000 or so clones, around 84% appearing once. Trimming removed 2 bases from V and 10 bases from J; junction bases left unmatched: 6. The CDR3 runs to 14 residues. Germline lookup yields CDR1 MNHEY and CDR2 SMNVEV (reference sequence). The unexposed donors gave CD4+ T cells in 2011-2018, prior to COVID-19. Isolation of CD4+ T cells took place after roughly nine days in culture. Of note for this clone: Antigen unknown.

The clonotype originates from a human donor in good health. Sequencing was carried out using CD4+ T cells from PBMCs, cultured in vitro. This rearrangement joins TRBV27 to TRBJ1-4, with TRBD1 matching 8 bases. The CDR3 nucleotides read TGTGCCAGCAGTTTACGTGACAGGGGTGTAAAACTGTTTTTT. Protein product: CASSLRDRGVKLFF.